This TCR beta chain was identified during a study of blood T cell repertoires in COVID-19. As for the study in general: COVID-19 samples collected from the United States, Italy and Spain covered acute and convalescent phases. Sample material is recorded as cDNA or gDNA derived from T cells, B-cell-depleted T cells, or PBMCs.

Source study methods: Researchers report that nucleated cell counts were estimated from reference gene primer amplification. The repertoire was sequenced with immunoSEQ multiplex PCR; TCRdb's copy has only in-frame clones and lacks some. That table gives V, J and clone size, and the DNA gave D and trimming. The data contain roughly 87,000 clones, around four fifths of them singletons. The CDR3 extends over 13 amino acids. Trimming left V 6 bases short and J 1 base short, with 9 bases between. Germline V gene data show CDR1 as MNHEY and CDR2 as SVGAGI. Sequencing was performed on peripheral blood. This TCR was recovered from a woman in her seventies with acute or convalescent COVID-19. The V call is TRBV6-5, the J call TRBJ1-1; D possibly corresponds to TRBD1 (5 bases). CDR3 in amino acids: CASSHDRNTEAFF. Here the CDR3 DNA reads TGTGCCAGCAGCCATGACAGGAACACTGAAGCTTTCTTT.